This T cell receptor (beta chain) was documented in a study of T cell responses to AZD1222 COVID-19 vaccine. Study observations and caveats: Samples come after the peak T cell response, not at day 14.

Libraries were prepared by immunoSEQ multiplex PCR; TCRdb keeps only in-frame clonotypes and omits some of them. The sample includes around 77,000 clones, 86% of them seen just once. Comments on this clone: What it recognizes is unknown.

CDR3 length: 16 amino acids. Germline loops: CDR1 WNHNN, CDR2 SYGVQD (reference sequence). V was pared by 0 bases and J by 5 bases, with 7 bases of the junction left unmatched. This receptor was taken from an adult in good health. The chain employs TRBV10-1 and TRBJ2-3, with 8 nucleotides matching TRBD2. The input for sequencing was peripheral blood, taken on day 0 of AZD1222 vaccination. This CDR3 reads CASSESGGGPKDTQYF. The CDR3 nucleotides are TGCGCCAGCAGTGAGTCTGGCGGGGGGCCTAAAGATACGCAGTATTTT.